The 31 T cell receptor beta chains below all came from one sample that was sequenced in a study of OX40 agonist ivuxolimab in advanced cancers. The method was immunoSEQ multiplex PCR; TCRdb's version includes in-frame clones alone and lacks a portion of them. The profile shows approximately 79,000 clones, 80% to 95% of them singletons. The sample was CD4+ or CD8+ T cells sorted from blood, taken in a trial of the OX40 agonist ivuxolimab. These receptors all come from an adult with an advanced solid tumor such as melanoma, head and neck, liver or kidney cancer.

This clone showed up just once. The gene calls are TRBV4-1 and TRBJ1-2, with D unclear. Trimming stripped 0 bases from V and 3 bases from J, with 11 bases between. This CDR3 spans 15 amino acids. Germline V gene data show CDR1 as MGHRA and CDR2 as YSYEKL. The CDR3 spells CASSQEEVAHYGYTF. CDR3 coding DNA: TGCGCCAGCAGCCAAGAGGAGGTGGCCCACTATGGCTACACCTTC.

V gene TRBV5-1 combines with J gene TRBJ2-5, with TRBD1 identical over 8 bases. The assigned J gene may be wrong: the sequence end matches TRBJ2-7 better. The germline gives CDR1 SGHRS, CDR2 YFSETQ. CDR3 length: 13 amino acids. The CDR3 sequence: CASSQDRVGEQYF. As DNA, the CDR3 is TGCGCCAGCAGCCAGGACAGGGTTGGCGAGCAGTACTTC.

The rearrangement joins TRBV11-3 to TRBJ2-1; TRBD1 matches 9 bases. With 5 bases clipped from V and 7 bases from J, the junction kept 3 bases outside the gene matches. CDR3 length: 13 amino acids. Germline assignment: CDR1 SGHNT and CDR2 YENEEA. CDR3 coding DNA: TGTGCCAGCAGCCCGGACAGGGGTAATGAGCAGTTCTTC. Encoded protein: CASSPDRGNEQFF.

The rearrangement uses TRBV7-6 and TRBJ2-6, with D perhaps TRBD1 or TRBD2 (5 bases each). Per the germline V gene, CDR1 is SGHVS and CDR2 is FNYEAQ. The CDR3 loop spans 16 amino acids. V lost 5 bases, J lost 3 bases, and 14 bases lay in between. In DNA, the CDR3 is TGTGCCAGCAGCCCCTTCGAGGGGTTTGGGGCCAACGTCCTGACTTTC. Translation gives CASSPFEGFGANVLTF. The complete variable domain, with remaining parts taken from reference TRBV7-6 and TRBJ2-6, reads GAGVSQSPRYKVTKRGQDVALRCDPISGHVSLYWYRQALGQGPEFLTYFNYEAQQDKSGLPNDRFSAERPEGSISTLTIQRTEQRDSAMYRCASSPFEGFGANVLTFGAGSRLTVL.

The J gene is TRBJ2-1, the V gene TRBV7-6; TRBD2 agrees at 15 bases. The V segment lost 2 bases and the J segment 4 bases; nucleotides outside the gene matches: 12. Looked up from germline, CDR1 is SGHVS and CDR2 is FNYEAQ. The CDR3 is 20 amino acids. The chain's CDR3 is CASSLSQWTSGGGRYNEQFF. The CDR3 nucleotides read TGTGCCAGCAGCTTAAGCCAGTGGACTAGCGGGGGGGGAAGATACAATGAGCAGTTCTTC.

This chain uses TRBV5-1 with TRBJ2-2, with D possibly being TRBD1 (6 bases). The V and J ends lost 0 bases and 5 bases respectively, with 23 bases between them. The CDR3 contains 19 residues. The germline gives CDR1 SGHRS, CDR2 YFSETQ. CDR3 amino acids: CASSLGYTTDRWGTGELFF. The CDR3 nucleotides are TGCGCCAGCAGCTTGGGGTACACCACAGACAGGTGGGGGACCGGGGAGCTGTTTTTT.

The CDR3 loop reads CASSSPAPQNNEQFF. CDR3 coding DNA: TGTGCCAGCAGCTCCCCGGCGCCCCAAAACAATGAGCAGTTCTTC. The chain recombines TRBV9 with TRBJ2-1, with D uncertain. The CDR3 sequence is 15 residues long. V was pared by 4 bases and J by 5 bases, with 16 bases between. Germline-derived CDR1 and CDR2 are SGDLS and YYNGEE.

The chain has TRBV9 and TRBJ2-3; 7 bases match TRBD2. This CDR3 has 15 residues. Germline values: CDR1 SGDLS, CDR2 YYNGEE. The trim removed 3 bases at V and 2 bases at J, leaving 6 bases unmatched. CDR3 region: CASSAPGGPTDTQYF. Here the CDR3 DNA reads TGTGCCAGCAGCGCCCCGGGAGGCCCCACAGATACGCAGTATTTT.

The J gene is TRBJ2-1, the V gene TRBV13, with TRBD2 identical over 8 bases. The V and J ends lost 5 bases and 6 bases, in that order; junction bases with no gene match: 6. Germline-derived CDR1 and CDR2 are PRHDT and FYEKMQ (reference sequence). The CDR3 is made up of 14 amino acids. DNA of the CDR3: TGTGCCAGCAGCCCCGGACTAGCTGGCAATGAGCAGTTCTTC. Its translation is CASSPGLAGNEQFF.

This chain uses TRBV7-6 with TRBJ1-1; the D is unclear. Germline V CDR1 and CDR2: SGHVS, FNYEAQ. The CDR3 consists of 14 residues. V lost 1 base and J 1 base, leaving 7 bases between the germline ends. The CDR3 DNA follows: TGTGCCAGCAGCTTAGAAGGGTGGAACACTGAAGCTTTCTTT. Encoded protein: CASSLEGWNTEAFF. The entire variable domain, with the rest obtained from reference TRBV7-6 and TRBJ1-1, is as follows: GAGVSQSPRYKVTKRGQDVALRCDPISGHVSLYWYRQALGQGPEFLTYFNYEAQQDKSGLPNDRFSAERPEGSISTLTIQRTEQRDSAMYRCASSLEGWNTEAFFGQGTRLTVV.

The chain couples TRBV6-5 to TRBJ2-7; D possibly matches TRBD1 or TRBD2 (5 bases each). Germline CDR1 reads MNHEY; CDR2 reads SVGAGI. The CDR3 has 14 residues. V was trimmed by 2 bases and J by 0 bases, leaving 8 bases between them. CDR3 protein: CASSYSGGSYEQYF. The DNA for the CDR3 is TGTGCCAGCAGTTACAGTGGGGGCTCCTACGAGCAGTACTTC.

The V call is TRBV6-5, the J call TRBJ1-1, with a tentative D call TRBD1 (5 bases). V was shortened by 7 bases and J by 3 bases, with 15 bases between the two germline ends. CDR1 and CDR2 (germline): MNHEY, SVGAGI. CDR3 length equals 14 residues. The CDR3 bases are TGTGCCAGCACGTACCTTGACAGTTACACTGAAGCTTTCTTT. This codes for CASTYLDSYTEAFF.

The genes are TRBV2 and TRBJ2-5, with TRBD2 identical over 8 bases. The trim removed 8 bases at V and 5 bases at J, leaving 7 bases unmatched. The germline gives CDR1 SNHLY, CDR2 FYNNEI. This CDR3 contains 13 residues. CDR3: CASRLRGDETQYF. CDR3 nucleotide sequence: TGTGCCAGCCGTCTGCGGGGGGATGAGACCCAGTACTTC.

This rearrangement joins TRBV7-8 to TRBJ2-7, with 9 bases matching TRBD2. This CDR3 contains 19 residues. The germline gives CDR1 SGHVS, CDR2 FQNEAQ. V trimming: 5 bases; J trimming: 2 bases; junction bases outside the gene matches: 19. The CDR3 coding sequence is TGTGCCAGCAGCGGGGAGGGGGTGAGGCTAGCGGGACCCACCTACGAGCAGTACTTC. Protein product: CASSGEGVRLAGPTYEQYF. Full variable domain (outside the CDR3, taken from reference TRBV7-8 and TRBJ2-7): GAGVSQSPRYKVAKRGQDVALRCDPISGHVSLFWYQQALGQGPEFLTYFQNEAQLDKSGLPSDRFFAERPEGSVSTLKIQRTQQEDSAVYLCASSGEGVRLAGPTYEQYFGPGTRLTVT.

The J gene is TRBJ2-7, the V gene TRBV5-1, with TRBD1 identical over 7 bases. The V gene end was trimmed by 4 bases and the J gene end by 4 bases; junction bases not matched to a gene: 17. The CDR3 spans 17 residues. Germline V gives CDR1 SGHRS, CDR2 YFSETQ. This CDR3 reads CASSPDTDRLKRYEQYF. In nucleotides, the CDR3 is TGCGCCAGCAGCCCAGACACGGACAGGCTAAAAAGGTACGAGCAGTACTTC.

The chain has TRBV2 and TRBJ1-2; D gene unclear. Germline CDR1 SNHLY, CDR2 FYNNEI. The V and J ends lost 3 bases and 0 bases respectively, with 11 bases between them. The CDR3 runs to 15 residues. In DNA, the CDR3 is TGTGCCAGCAGTGAGATAAAAACCGCTAACTATGGCTACACCTTC. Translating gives CASSEIKTANYGYTF.

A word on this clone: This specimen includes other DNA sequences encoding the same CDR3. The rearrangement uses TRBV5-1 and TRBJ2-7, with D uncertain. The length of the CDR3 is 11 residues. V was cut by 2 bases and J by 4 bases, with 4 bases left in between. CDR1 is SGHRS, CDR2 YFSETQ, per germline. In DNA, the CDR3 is TGCGCCAGCAGCTTAGGGTACGAGCAGTACTTC. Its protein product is CASSLGYEQYF.

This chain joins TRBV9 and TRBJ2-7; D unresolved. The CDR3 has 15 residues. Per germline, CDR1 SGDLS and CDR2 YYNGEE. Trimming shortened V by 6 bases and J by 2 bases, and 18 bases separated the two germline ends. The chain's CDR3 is CASTPSADVTYEQYF. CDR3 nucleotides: TGTGCCAGCACCCCATCGGCAGACGTGACCTACGAGCAGTACTTC. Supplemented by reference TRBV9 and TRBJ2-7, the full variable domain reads DSGVTQTPKHLITATGQRVTLRCSPRSGDLSVYWYQQSLDQGLQFLIQYYNGEERAKGNILERFSAQQFPDLHSELNLSSLELGDSALYFCASTPSADVTYEQYFGPGTRLTVT.

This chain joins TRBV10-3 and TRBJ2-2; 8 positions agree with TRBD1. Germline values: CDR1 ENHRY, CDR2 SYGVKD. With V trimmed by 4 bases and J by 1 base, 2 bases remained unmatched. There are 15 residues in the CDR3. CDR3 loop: CAISAGTGNTGELFF. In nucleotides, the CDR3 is TGTGCCATCAGTGCCGGGACAGGGAACACCGGGGAGCTGTTTTTT.

The CDR3, as DNA: TGTGCCACCAGCAGAGATCGTGGGCAGGGGAATGGCTACACCTTC. Protein product: CATSRDRGQGNGYTF. This chain joins TRBV15 and TRBJ1-2, with D tentatively TRBD1 (6 bases). The CDR3 contains 15 residues. V was trimmed by 0 bases and J by 6 bases, leaving 14 bases between them. The germline V gene has CDR1 LNHNV and CDR2 YYDKDF (reference sequence).

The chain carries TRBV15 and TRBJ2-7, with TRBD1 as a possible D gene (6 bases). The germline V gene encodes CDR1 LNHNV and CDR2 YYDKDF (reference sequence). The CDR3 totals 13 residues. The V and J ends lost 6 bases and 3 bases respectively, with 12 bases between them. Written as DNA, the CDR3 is TGTGCCACCAGGATCCAGACAGGCTACGAGCAGTACTTC. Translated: CATRIQTGYEQYF.

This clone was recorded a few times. As DNA, the CDR3 is TGCAGTGTTTGGGGAGGGACTGAAGCTTTCTTT. Translation: CSVWGGTEAFF. V gene TRBV20-1 combines with J gene TRBJ1-1; D is undetermined. Per the germline V gene, CDR1 is DFQATT and CDR2 is SNEGSKA (reference sequence). CDR3 length equals 11 residues. V shed 7 bases and J shed 5 bases, with 11 bases lying between them.

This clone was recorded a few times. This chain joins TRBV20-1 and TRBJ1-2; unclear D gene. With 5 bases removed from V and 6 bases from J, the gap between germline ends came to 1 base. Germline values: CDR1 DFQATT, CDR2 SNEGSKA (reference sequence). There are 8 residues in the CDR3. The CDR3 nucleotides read TGCAGTGCTGATGGCTACACCTTC. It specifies CSADGYTF.

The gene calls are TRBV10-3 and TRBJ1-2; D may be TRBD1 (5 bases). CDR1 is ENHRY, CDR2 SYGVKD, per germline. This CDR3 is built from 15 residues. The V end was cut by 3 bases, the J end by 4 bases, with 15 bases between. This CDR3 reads CAISDPTDGAYGYTF. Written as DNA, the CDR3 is TGTGCCATCAGTGACCCAACCGACGGGGCCTATGGCTACACCTTC.

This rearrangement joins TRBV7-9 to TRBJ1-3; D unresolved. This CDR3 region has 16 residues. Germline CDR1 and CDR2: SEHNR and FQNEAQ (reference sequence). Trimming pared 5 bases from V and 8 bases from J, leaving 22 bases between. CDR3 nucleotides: TGTGCCAGCAGCCCTAGTTCTGGTCCGATGGTGGACACCATATATTTT. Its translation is CASSPSSGPMVDTIYF.

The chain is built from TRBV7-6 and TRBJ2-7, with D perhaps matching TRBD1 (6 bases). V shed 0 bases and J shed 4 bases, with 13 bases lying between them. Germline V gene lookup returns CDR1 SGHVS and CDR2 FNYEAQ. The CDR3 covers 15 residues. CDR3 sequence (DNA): TGTGCCAGCAGCTTAGCGATCAGGGGCTGGTACGAGCAGTACTTC. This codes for CASSLAIRGWYEQYF.

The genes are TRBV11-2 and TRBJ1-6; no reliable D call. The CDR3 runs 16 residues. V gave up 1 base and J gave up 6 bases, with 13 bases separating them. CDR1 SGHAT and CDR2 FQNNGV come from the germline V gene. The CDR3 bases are TGTGCCAGCAGCTTAGCGTCGGCGGTTCTTAATTCACCCCTCCACTTT. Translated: CASSLASAVLNSPLHF.

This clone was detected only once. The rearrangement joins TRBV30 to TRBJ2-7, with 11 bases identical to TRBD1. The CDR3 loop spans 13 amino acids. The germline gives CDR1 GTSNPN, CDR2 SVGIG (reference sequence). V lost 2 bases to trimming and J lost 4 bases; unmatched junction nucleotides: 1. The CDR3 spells CAWSRDRGYEQYF. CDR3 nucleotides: TGTGCCTGGAGTCGGGACAGGGGGTACGAGCAGTACTTC.

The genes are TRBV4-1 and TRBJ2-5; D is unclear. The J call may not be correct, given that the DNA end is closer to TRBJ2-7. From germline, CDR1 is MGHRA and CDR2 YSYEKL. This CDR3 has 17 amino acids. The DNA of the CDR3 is TGCGCCAGCAGCCAAGACCTGAAAGAACTCGTAGTGTTCGAGCAGTACTTC. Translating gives CASSQDLKELVVFEQYF.

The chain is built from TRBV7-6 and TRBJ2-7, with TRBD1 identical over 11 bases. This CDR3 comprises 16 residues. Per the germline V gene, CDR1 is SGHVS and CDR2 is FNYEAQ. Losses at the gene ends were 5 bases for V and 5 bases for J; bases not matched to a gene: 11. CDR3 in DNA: TGTGCCAGCAGCCCCGAGCCTAGGACAGGGGGCCACGAGCAGTACTTC. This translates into CASSPEPRTGGHEQYF.

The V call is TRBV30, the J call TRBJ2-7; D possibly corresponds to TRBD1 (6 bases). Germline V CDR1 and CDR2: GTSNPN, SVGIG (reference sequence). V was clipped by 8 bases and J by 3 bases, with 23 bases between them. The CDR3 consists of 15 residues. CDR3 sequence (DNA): TGTGCCAGTGACCGACAGGTGAGGAAACGCTACGAGCAGTACTTC. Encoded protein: CASDRQVRKRYEQYF.